This paragraph covers one TCR beta chain sequence. Its antigen remains unidentified. This sample stems from a study of OX40 agonist ivuxolimab in advanced cancers. In the study overall: Cohort: 82.7% men, mean age 60, aged about 20 to 90. Among those treated, three patients had partial responses, one with hepatocellular carcinoma and two with cutaneous melanoma.

Repertoires were generated with immunoSEQ multiplex PCR, while TCRdb's copy carries only in-frame clones and drops some. The sample has tens of thousands of clones; 70% to 90% are singletons. Findings of the study overall: Which antigen the expanded peripheral T cells recognized is unknown. Partial responders dosed at 0.1-3.0 mg/kg displayed clonal expansion ranking among the lowest.

This CDR3 is built from 18 residues. This sample comprised CD4+ or CD8+ T cells sorted from blood, obtained in a trial of the OX40 agonist ivuxolimab. The rearrangement joins TRBV12-2 to TRBJ2-1; the table's D gene call, TRBD2, was not cross checked with the DNA. TRBV12-2 is a documented pseudogene. This clonotype was obtained from an adult with an advanced solid tumor such as melanoma, head and neck, liver or kidney cancer. CDR3 DNA sequence: TGTGCAAGTCGCTTAGTGTTGGTAGCGGGAACCCCCTACAATGAGCAGTTCTTC. Protein product: CASRLVLVAGTPYNEQFF.